The source of this TCR beta chain is a study of identifying expanded T cells in peripheral blood. The table came from immunoSEQ multiplex PCR; TCRdb's copy has only in-frame clones and leaves some out. The sample carries around 90,000 clones, 70% to 90% recorded once. Germline V lookup: CDR1 MDHEN, CDR2 SYDVKM. Trimming cost V 5 bases and J 10 bases; bases outside gene matches: 4. The CDR3 is 11 residues long. The material sequenced was blood. The chain couples TRBV28 to TRBJ1-1; 7 positions agree with TRBD1. The clonotype originates from a person between 18 and 75 years old in good health. For the CDR3, the DNA is TGTGCCAGCAGTCCCAACAGGGGAGCTTTCTTT. Translated, it gives CASSPNRGAFF.